These 21 T cell receptor beta chains share one sample of origin, sequenced in a study of T cell changes during pregnancy in multiple sclerosis. The method was immunoSEQ multiplex PCR; TCRdb's version includes in-frame clones alone and lacks a portion of them. Counted here are 35,000 to 55,000 clones, less than 95% occurring once; the ten biggest clones make up over 0.5%. The sample consisted of CD4+ T cells from peripheral blood mononuclear cells, taken in the third trimester of pregnancy. Every receptor here comes from a female donor with multiple sclerosis, enrolled in a pregnancy study.

The gene calls are TRBV4-1 and TRBJ1-1; no clear D. V was cut by 0 bases and J by 0 bases, with 5 bases left in between. The CDR3 spans 14 residues. CDR1 and CDR2 (germline): MGHRA, YSYEKL. The CDR3 is CASSQDRMNTEAFF. DNA of the CDR3: TGCGCCAGCAGCCAAGACAGGATGAACACTGAAGCTTTCTTT.

The CDR3 here is CATSRGSSGANVLTF. Written as DNA, the CDR3 is TGTGCCACCAGCAGAGGGAGCTCTGGGGCCAACGTCCTGACTTTC. The chain joins TRBV15 to TRBJ2-6; D unresolved. The CDR3 runs to 15 residues. Germline lookup yields CDR1 LNHNV and CDR2 YYDKDF (reference sequence). V lost 1 base and J 0 bases, leaving 4 bases between the germline ends.

The sample holds one count of this clone. The chain carries TRBV5-1 and TRBJ2-6, with 8 bases matching TRBD2. The CDR3 sequence is 16 residues long. CDR1 and CDR2 from the germline V gene are SGHRS and YFSETQ. J gave up 2 bases and V 3 bases, and 4 bases lay outside the gene matches. CDR3 protein: CASSSGGPPGANVLTF. CDR3 in DNA: TGCGCCAGCAGCTCGGGGGGGCCCCCTGGGGCCAACGTCCTGACTTTC.

The chain employs TRBV7-3 and TRBJ2-1, with 12 bases that match TRBD2. The germline CDR1 and CDR2 sequences are SGHTA and FQGTGA. This CDR3 comprises 15 residues. V shed 2 bases, J shed 5 bases, and the junction held 1 base outside the gene matches. The CDR3 spells CASSLRTSGNNEQFF. The CDR3 coding sequence is TGTGCCAGCAGCTTACGGACTAGCGGGAACAATGAGCAGTTCTTC.

J is TRBJ2-1 and V is TRBV5-6; the match to TRBD1 covers 9 bases. With V trimmed by 0 bases and J by 4 bases, 8 bases remained unmatched. Germline lookup yields CDR1 SGHDT and CDR2 YYEEEE. The CDR3 loop spans 17 amino acids. For the CDR3, the DNA is TGTGCCAGCAGCTTGGACTTAGGGACAGGGTTATACAATGAGCAGTTCTTC. It yields the protein CASSLDLGTGLYNEQFF.

V gene TRBV10-3 combines with J gene TRBJ2-7; no clear D. Per germline, CDR1 ENHRY and CDR2 SYGVKD. V lost 0 bases and J lost 3, with 12 bases in between. The CDR3 has 15 amino acids. The CDR3, as DNA: TGTGCCATCAGTGAGTCAGAAGTTTTGCGCTACGAGCAGTACTTC. Amino acid sequence: CAISESEVLRYEQYF.

The rearrangement uses TRBV9 and TRBJ2-3, with D hard to call. Trimming stripped 0 bases from V and 4 bases from J, with 9 bases between. The V gene's germline CDR1 is SGDLS and CDR2 YYNGEE. This CDR3 contains 14 residues. The CDR3 DNA follows: TGTGCCAGCAGCGTAGAACAGATTCCAGATACGCAGTATTTT. It yields the protein CASSVEQIPDTQYF.

The chain has TRBV21-1 and TRBJ2-7; the table's TRBD2 call for D was not verified on the DNA. TRBV21-1 has pseudogene status. The CDR3 is made up of 16 amino acids. Here the CDR3 reads CASSKMVTSGSGEQYF. The CDR3 DNA reads as TGTGCCAGCAGCAAAATGGTAACTAGCGGGAGCGGAGAGCAGTACTTC.

The CDR3 spells CASSLLWQGMDEQFF. CDR3 DNA: TGTGCCAGCTCACTTCTATGGCAGGGGATGGATGAGCAGTTCTTC. This sequence joins TRBV18 and TRBJ2-1, with D tentatively TRBD1 (6 bases). Germline V gene data show CDR1 as KGHSH and CDR2 as LQKENI. Trimming removed 4 bases at V and 8 bases at J, with 18 bases between. This CDR3 is 15 amino acids long.

J is TRBJ2-6 and V is TRBV29-1; 7 nucleotides line up with TRBD1. Per germline, CDR1 SQVTM and CDR2 ANQGSEA. This CDR3 comprises 17 residues. After removal of 5 bases from V and 4 bases from J, the junction contained 14 bases not matched to a gene. CDR3 amino acids: CSVYLGGAPSGANVLTF. CDR3 nucleotides: TGCAGCGTTTATTTAGGGGGCGCCCCGTCCGGGGCCAACGTCCTGACTTTC. Using reference TRBV29-1 and TRBJ2-6 for the parts outside the CDR3, the full variable domain is SAVISQKPSRDICQRGTSLTIQCQVDSQVTMMFWYRQQPGQSLTLIATANQGSEATYESGFVIDKFPISRPNLTFSTLTVSNMSPEDSSIYLCSVYLGGAPSGANVLTFGAGSRLTVL.

On this clone itself: At the DNA level, this CDR3 is encoded by other sequences in the same sample as well. The chain uses TRBV9 and TRBJ2-1, with 15 bases aligning to TRBD2. The V gene end was trimmed by 3 bases and the J gene end by 4 bases; junction bases not matched to a gene: 2. This CDR3 has 16 amino acids. Germline CDR1 is SGDLS and CDR2 is YYNGEE. Here the CDR3 DNA reads TGTGCCAGCAGCGCGGGACTAGCGGGAGGATACAATGAGCAGTTCTTC. Translating gives CASSAGLAGGYNEQFF.

The chain couples TRBV20-1 to TRBJ2-3, with D unclear. From germline, CDR1 is DFQATT and CDR2 SNEGSKA (reference sequence). The V end was cut by 2 bases, the J end by 3 bases, with 3 bases between. The CDR3 extends over 11 amino acids. The CDR3 region is CSARTTDTQYF. The CDR3 DNA reads TGCAGTGCTAGAACTACAGATACGCAGTATTTT.

This chain uses TRBV5-6 with TRBJ2-1; 10 nucleotides match TRBD2. V dropped 1 base and J dropped 1; count of bases not matched to a gene: 2. The CDR3 contains 16 residues. Per germline, CDR1 SGHDT and CDR2 YYEEEE. The CDR3 is CASSLLAGGSYNEQFF. CDR3 nucleotides: TGTGCCAGCAGCTTGTTAGCGGGAGGATCCTACAATGAGCAGTTCTTC. Filled out from reference TRBV5-6 and TRBJ2-1, the complete variable domain reads DAGVTQSPTHLIKTRGQQVTLRCSPKSGHDTVSWYQQALGQGPQFIFQYYEEEERQRGNFPDRFSGHQFPNYSSELNVNALLLGDSALYLCASSLLAGGSYNEQFFGPGTRLTVL.

The count of this clone is one. The chain uses TRBV29-1 and TRBJ2-1; 12 positions match TRBD2. CDR1 and CDR2 from the germline V gene are SQVTM and ANQGSEA. V dropped 5 bases and J dropped 0; count of bases not matched to a gene: 5. This CDR3 contains 16 residues. The DNA of the CDR3 is TGCAGCGTTCCGAGGACTAGCGGGGTCTCCTACAATGAGCAGTTCTTC. Translating it yields CSVPRTSGVSYNEQFF.

Regarding this clone: The sample carries other DNA sequences with the same CDR3. V and J are TRBV7-3 and TRBJ2-5; TRBD1 agrees at 9 bases. CDR1 is SGHTA and CDR2 is FQGTGA in the germline V gene. The V gene end was trimmed by 4 bases and the J gene end by 4 bases; junction bases not matched to a gene: 1. CDR3 length: 13 amino acids. In DNA form, the CDR3 reads TGTGCCAGCAGCTCGGACAGGGGAGAGACCCAGTACTTC. It encodes CASSSDRGETQYF.

The J gene is TRBJ1-5, the V gene TRBV6-6; 8 bases map to TRBD1. Trimming at V came to 5 bases and at J to 5 bases, leaving 11 bases not matched to a gene. CDR1 is MNHNY and CDR2 is SVGAGI in the germline V gene (reference sequence). CDR3 length: 16 amino acids. Written as DNA, the CDR3 is TGTGCCAGCAGTCGCCTATCCGGGACAGGACATCAGCCCCAGCATTTT. Translating it yields CASSRLSGTGHQPQHF.

V is TRBV7-9 and J is TRBJ2-7; no clear D gene. CDR3 length: 12 residues. From germline, CDR1 is SEHNR and CDR2 FQNEAQ (reference sequence). V was pared by 1 base and J by 7 bases, with 8 bases between. This chain's CDR3 is CASSLDQAEQYF. DNA of the CDR3: TGTGCCAGCAGCTTAGATCAGGCAGAGCAGTACTTC.

This rearrangement joins TRBV4-3 to TRBJ2-1; D is unclear. The CDR3 totals 14 residues. The V gene's germline CDR1 is LGHNA and CDR2 YSLEER. V lost 0 bases and J 8 bases, leaving 11 bases between the germline ends. As DNA, the CDR3 is TGCGCCAGCAGCCAAGATCGAGTAACCTATGAGCAGTTCTTC. This codes for CASSQDRVTYEQFF.

The rearrangement uses TRBV29-1 and TRBJ2-5; the match to TRBD1 covers 7 bases. Germline lookup yields CDR1 SQVTM and CDR2 ANQGSEA. The CDR3 totals 12 residues. Trimming cost V 4 bases and J 4 bases; bases outside gene matches: 3. The CDR3 DNA reads as TGCAGCGTTGTTTCAGGGGGAGAGACCCAGTACTTC. Its translation is CSVVSGGETQYF.

The chain combines TRBV6-6 with TRBJ2-4, with 7 bases matching TRBD1. Per the germline V gene, CDR1 is MNHNY and CDR2 is SVGAGI (reference sequence). This CDR3 region has 12 residues. V shed 3 bases and J 8 bases; nucleotides not matched to a gene: 1. CDR3 DNA: TGTGCCAGCAGTTATCAGGGGGACATTCAGTACTTC. Its translation: CASSYQGDIQYF.

This chain links TRBV15 with TRBJ2-2; D is perhaps TRBD2 (6 bases). Per germline, CDR1 LNHNV and CDR2 YYDKDF (reference sequence). The V gene lost 1 base and the J gene lost 3 bases, with 12 bases spanning the gap. The CDR3 spans 16 residues. CDR3 loop: CATSRAGDVDTGELFF. In DNA, the CDR3 is TGTGCCACCAGCAGAGCGGGGGATGTTGACACCGGGGAGCTGTTTTTT.